This T cell receptor (beta chain) is from a study of T cells in Graves' hyperthyroidism and ophthalmopathy. This clonotype occurred a few times. The CDR3 runs to 12 residues. Germline V CDR1 and CDR2: MNHEY, SVGEGT. V was trimmed by 8 bases and J by 5 bases, leaving 9 bases between them. There were TCR beta CDR3 regions amplified from RNA transcripts. The study used the HTBI primer set for a first-round RT-PCR of the TCR CDR3. In TCRdb, the multiplex PCR reads were re-called with MiXCR into one record per CDR3 protein. The table has hundreds of thousands of distinct CDR3 sequences, 12% to 15% seen once. A patient was excluded if there was uncontrolled infection, other autoimmune disease, pregnancy or lactation.

Sequencing used blood. J is TRBJ2-2 and V is TRBV6-2 or TRBV6-3; D is undetermined. This clonotype was sampled from a woman under 30 with Graves' hyperthyroidism. The DNA for the CDR3 is TGTGCCAGCCTAGGACGGACCGGGGAGCTGTTTTTT. It specifies CASLGRTGELFF.